This is a list of T cell receptor beta chains from one sample in a study of blood T cells in healthy people across ages. TCRdb called the 5' RACE reads again in MiXCR, with one record for every CDR3 protein. The sample yields around 1.5 million distinct CDR3 sequences, 34% seen once. Sequenced sample: blood. The receptor source for this set is a woman aged 25 to 45 in good health. Each CDR3 is given without its conserved first and last residue.

TRBJ2-1 TRBV9 14 ASSESVTSGPNEQF
TRBJ2-3 TRBV5-1 10 ASSLDRDTQY
TRBJ1-2 TRBV5-1 11 ASNVGQGYGYT
. TRBV18 14 ASSSLTGQPTYEQY
TRBJ2-7 TRBV7-2 13 ASSLFLTGGNEQY
TRBJ2-5 TRBV3-1 15 ASSQVATSGGEETQY
TRBJ2-5 TRBV10-3 13 AIRRAGGDQETQY
TRBJ2-7 TRBV7-8 11 ASSLAGGDEQY
TRBJ1-5 TRBV29-1 11 SVQDTINQPQH
TRBJ1-1 TRBV10-3 12 AISVGSEDTEAF
TRBJ2-1 TRBV25-1 13 ARSLDSLVFDEQF
TRBJ1-4 TRBV18 13 ASSPTRASNEKLF
TRBJ2-7 TRBV6-2/TRBV6-3 12 ASRTSGRVYEQY
TRBJ2-1 TRBV28 14 ASSFSVAGEWDEQF
TRBJ2-7 TRBV29-1 10 SAEGGAREQY
TRBJ1-4 TRBV9 10 ASSVIGEKLF